This is a list of T cell receptor beta chains from one sample in a study of radiation and T cells in renal cell carcinoma. Produced via immunoSEQ multiplex PCR; TCRdb's table is partial and in-frame only. Of 95,000 or so clones listed, about 86% are singletons. The specimen was blood, collected from a patient whose treatment included radiotherapy and nephrectomy. These receptor sequences come from a man aged 45-65 years with renal cell carcinoma. Each CDR3 is given with its conserved first and last residue. The D gene is left open where the match is weak. Some rows have no size entry. The others give once, few or many, or a class for an expanded clone.

d_gene	j_gene	v_gene	abundance	CDR3aa	CDR3nt
-	TRBJ2-7	TRBV6-1	-	CASSEAGGGPYEQYF	TGTGCCAGCAGTGAAGCGGGAGGAGGGCCCTACGAGCAGTACTTC
-	TRBJ1-1	TRBV18	-	CASSPGVLETEAFF	TGTGCCAGCTCACCAGGTGTATTGGAAACTGAAGCTTTCTTT
-	TRBJ1-1	TRBV7-6	-	CASSLAQTGRQAFF	TGTGCCAGCAGCTTAGCTCAGACAGGTCGGCAAGCTTTCTTT
TRBD1	TRBJ1-1	TRBV28	-	CASSPGTGYTEAFF	TGTGCCAGCAGTCCCGGGACAGGGTACACTGAAGCTTTCTTT
-	TRBJ1-1	TRBV14	-	CASSRAGVGTEAFF	TGTGCCAGCAGCCGCGCTGGGGTTGGCACTGAAGCTTTCTTT
-	TRBJ2-1	TRBV27	-	CASSFTGGEQFF	TGTGCCAGCAGCTTTACGGGCGGGGAGCAGTTCTTC
-	TRBJ1-4	TRBV15	-	CATSLGLKNEKLFF	TGTGCCACCAGTCTGGGACTGAAGAATGAAAAACTGTTTTTT
-	TRBJ2-7	TRBV10-2	-	CASSESAGSSYEQYF	TGCGCCAGCAGTGAGTCGGCCGGTAGCTCCTACGAGCAGTACTTC
-	TRBJ2-1	TRBV2	once	CASRPPAGTGTYNEQFF	TGTGCCAGCAGGCCCCCCGCCGGGACTGGGACCTACAATGAGCAGTTCTTC
-	TRBJ1-5	TRBV7-8	-	CASSLAPEGAIGQPQHF	TGTGCCAGCAGCTTAGCGCCAGAAGGGGCTATCGGTCAGCCCCAGCATTTT
TRBD2	TRBJ2-5	TRBV10-3	once	CASRGAYTSGGVQETQYF	TGTGCCTCCCGCGGCGCCTATACTAGCGGGGGGGTACAAGAGACCCAGTACTTC
-	TRBJ2-7	TRBV5-1	once	CASSDQGTVSSYEQYF	TGCGCCAGCAGCGACCAGGGGACCGTGAGCTCCTACGAGCAGTACTTC
-	TRBJ1-2	TRBV10-2	few	CASSAARVMNGYTF	TGCGCCAGCAGTGCGGCCAGGGTGATGAATGGCTACACCTTC
-	TRBJ2-5	TRBV19	-	CASSPNAQETQYF	TGTGCCAGTAGTCCCAACGCCCAAGAGACCCAGTACTTC
-	TRBJ1-5	TRBV4-2	-	CASSQESGTYQPQHF	TGTGCCAGCAGCCAAGAGTCAGGTACCTATCAGCCCCAGCATTTT
-	TRBJ2-3	TRBV6-5	-	CASSYGDKGDTQYF	TGTGCCAGCAGTTACGGGGACAAGGGGGATACGCAGTATTTT
-	TRBJ1-3	TRBV18	-	CASSPGPRSGNTIYF	TGTGCCAGCTCACCGGGCCCCCGCTCTGGAAACACCATATATTTT
TRBD1	TRBJ1-4	TRBV30	-	CAWSTWTGGGREEKLFF	TGTGCCTGGAGTACGTGGACAGGGGGCGGACGTGAAGAAAAACTGTTTTTT
-	TRBJ1-1	TRBV5-1	few	CASSLGGMNTEAFF	TGCGCCAGCAGCTTGGGCGGGATGAACACTGAAGCTTTCTTT
TRBD1	TRBJ1-1	TRBV10-1	-	CASSTGETEAFF	TGCGCCAGCAGTACAGGGGAAACTGAAGCTTTCTTT
-	TRBJ1-5	TRBV6-5	-	CASSYSRGSNQPQHF	TGTGCCAGCAGTTATTCCCGGGGTAGCAATCAGCCCCAGCATTTT
TRBD2	TRBJ2-1	TRBV5-1	-	CASASGESYNEQFF	TGCGCCAGCGCTAGCGGAGAGAGCTACAATGAGCAGTTCTTC
TRBD2	TRBJ2-7	TRBV10-3	-	CAIRGAGGSESYEQYF	TGTGCCATCAGAGGTGCTGGCGGGAGTGAATCCTACGAGCAGTACTTC
TRBD2	TRBJ2-4	TRBV27	once	CASSSQPGLASPENIQYF	TGTGCCAGCAGTTCGCAGCCGGGACTAGCTTCCCCAGAGAACATTCAGTACTTC
-	TRBJ2-3	TRBV5-1	-	CASGPTDTQYF	TGCGCCAGCGGACCCACAGATACGCAGTATTTT